This TCR beta chain is from a study of spatial heterogeneity in lung cancer. Turning to the study itself: More than nine raw reads, on average, carried each unique TCR and UMI combination.

Study-wide results and limits: Among blood samples, ubiquitous expanded tumor TCRs appeared more at resection than at follow-up.

The CDR3 covers 14 residues. Per germline, CDR1 SGHKS and CDR2 YYEKEE (reference sequence). V lost 8 bases and J lost 0, with 14 bases in between. Each TCR cDNA molecule carried a unique molecular identifier. Each CDR3 protein gets one entry after TCRdb re-called the 5' RACE reads with MiXCR. The sample has about 82,000 distinct CDR3 sequences; around 12% are singletons. In this sample, this clonotype turned up a few times. Its specificity is not known. Regarding time point: sample taken at primary tumor resection. From tumor, nontumor lung or frozen PBMC, whole RNA was taken unsorted for sequencing. The sequencing here drew on PBMCs, taken at surgery. This sequence joins TRBV5-5 and TRBJ1-1; possible D gene TRBD1, 5 bases. This TCR came from a male donor with early-stage non-small cell lung cancer. The CDR3 DNA is TGTGCCAGTTACCCGGGGGTCCTGAACACTGAAGCTTTCTTT. Protein product: CASYPGVLNTEAFF.